The 16 T cell receptor beta chains listed next were all sequenced from one sample in a study of blood T cell repertoires in COVID-19. Clones were sequenced by immunoSEQ multiplex PCR, and TCRdb holds only the in-frame ones, with some missing. The data contain about 200,000 clones, about 90% of them seen just once; the ten biggest clones take up 1.5% to 2%. Specimen: peripheral blood. All receptors come from a man in his forties with active or convalescent COVID-19.

The rearrangement joins TRBV5-4 to TRBJ2-7; no definite D call. The length of the CDR3 is 11 residues. V was shortened by 2 bases and J by 5 bases, with 5 bases between the two germline ends. CDR1 is SGHNT and CDR2 is YYREEE in the germline V gene (reference sequence). CDR3 DNA sequence: TGTGCCAGCAGCTTTTCCGACGAGCAGTACTTC. Residues: CASSFSDEQYF.

V and J are TRBV14 and TRBJ1-2; TRBD1 might be the D (6 bases). Germline V CDR1 and CDR2: SGHDN, FVKESK. V lost 0 bases to trimming and J lost 6 bases, with 14 bases between them. The CDR3 loop spans 15 amino acids. CDR3 sequence: CASSQEGQGWNGYTF. In DNA, the CDR3 is TGTGCCAGCAGCCAAGAGGGGCAGGGGTGGAATGGCTACACCTTC.

J is TRBJ2-2 and V is TRBV4-1; D might be TRBD1 (6 bases). CDR1 is MGHRA, CDR2 YSYEKL, per germline. V was cut by 5 bases and J by 0 bases, with 13 bases left in between. The CDR3 runs to 16 residues. CDR3 in amino acids: CASSAPGHPNTGELFF. CDR3 sequence (DNA): TGCGCCAGCAGCGCACCGGGACATCCGAACACCGGGGAGCTGTTTTTT.

The chain joins TRBV6-2 or TRBV6-3 to TRBJ1-2, with TRBD1 matching 9 bases. This CDR3 is built from 14 residues. V lost 2 bases to trimming and J lost 8 bases; unmatched junction nucleotides: 6. Germline V lookup: CDR1 MNHEY, CDR2 SVGEGT. DNA of the CDR3: TGTGCCAGCAGTTACAGGACAGGGGCTGGGGGCTACACCTTC. Protein sequence: CASSYRTGAGGYTF.

The chain couples TRBV16 to TRBJ1-5; D is perhaps TRBD1 (5 bases). V was cut by 4 bases and J by 11 bases, with 9 bases left in between. CDR3 size: 11 residues. Germline assignment: CDR1 KGHSY and CDR2 FQNENV. CDR3 loop: CASSLPGAQHF. In DNA, the CDR3 is TGTGCCAGCAGCCTCCCGGGGGCCCAGCATTTT. The variable domain in full, with the rest retrieved from reference TRBV16 and TRBJ1-5, is GEEVAQTPKHLVRGEGQKAKLYCAPIKGHSYVFWYQQVLKNEFKFLISFQNENVFDETGMPKERFSAKCLPNSPCSLEIQATKLEDSAVYFCASSLPGAQHFGDGTRLSIL.

The rearrangement joins TRBV27 to TRBJ1-2, with D perhaps TRBD1 (5 bases). Trimming stripped 2 bases from V and 3 bases from J, with 13 bases between. The CDR3 loop spans 15 amino acids. Germline V CDR1 and CDR2: MNHEY, SMNVEV (reference sequence). The CDR3 coding sequence is TGTGCCAGCAGTTTACGTCAGGGAATGGACTATGGCTACACCTTC. This gives the protein CASSLRQGMDYGYTF.

The rearrangement links TRBV6-5 to TRBJ2-5, with 9 bases lining up with TRBD2. The germline CDR1 and CDR2 sequences are MNHEY and SVGAGI. The CDR3 is 14 amino acids. With V trimmed by 11 bases and J by 4 bases, 11 bases remained unmatched. The CDR3 region is CALWGGGAGETQYF. The CDR3 nucleotides read TGTGCCCTTTGGGGCGGGGGGGCTGGAGAGACCCAGTACTTC.

For this clone: One end of the junction is discordant with germline, which a read error may explain. The CDR3 region has the DNA TGTGCTAGCAGCTTAGACAGAACAGATACGCAGTATTTT. Encoded protein: CASSLDRTDTQYF. J is TRBJ2-3 and V is TRBV7-7; a weak D match, TRBD1 (5 bases). Germline CDR1 reads SSHAT; CDR2 reads FNYEAQ (reference sequence). The CDR3 runs to 13 residues.

The V and J genes are TRBV28 and TRBJ2-5, with TRBD2 matching over 10 bases. The CDR3 totals 15 residues. Germline CDR1 is MDHEN and CDR2 is SYDVKM. Germline trimming cut 4 bases from V and 3 bases from J; bases unmatched to any gene: 5. The DNA of the CDR3 is TGTGCCAGCAGTTCCCGCGGACTAGCGGAAGAGACCCAGTACTTC. Protein product: CASSSRGLAEETQYF.

The chain is built from TRBV6-7 and TRBJ2-5; 12 bases match TRBD2. TRBV6-7 is recorded as an ORF, its role being uncertain. The V and J ends lost 5 bases and 5 bases, in that order; junction bases with no gene match: 12. The CDR3 consists of 17 residues. CDR3 bases: TGTGCCAGCAGTCCGCTGACTAGCGGGAGAGGAGGGGAGACCCAGTACTTC. The encoded protein is CASSPLTSGRGGETQYF.

The chain employs TRBV3-1 (or the pseudogene TRBV3-2) and TRBJ2-7, with 7 bases matching TRBD1. The V segment lost 4 bases and the J segment 2 bases; nucleotides outside the gene matches: 5. The CDR3 covers 14 residues. CDR1 is LGHDT, CDR2 YNNKEL, per germline (reference sequence). For the CDR3, the DNA is TGTGCCAGCAGCCTCTGGGACAGAGCCTACGAGCAGTACTTC. Translation gives CASSLWDRAYEQYF.

V gene TRBV3-1 (or the pseudogene TRBV3-2) combines with J gene TRBJ2-7, with 9 nucleotides matching TRBD2. Germline loops: CDR1 LGHDT, CDR2 YNNKEL (reference sequence). Trimming at V came to 4 bases and at J to 3 bases, leaving 13 bases not matched to a gene. CDR3 size: 17 residues. The DNA of the CDR3 is TGTGCCAGCAGCCGGCTTACCCCTAGCGGGATCCTCTACGAGCAGTACTTC. Its translation: CASSRLTPSGILYEQYF.

This chain connects TRBV5-1 to TRBJ1-4; no clear D gene. Germline CDR1 and CDR2: SGHRS and YFSETQ. Trimming stripped 2 bases from V and 0 bases from J, with 8 bases between. The CDR3 contains 15 residues. The CDR3 is CASSFGVSTNEKLFF. The CDR3 DNA follows: TGCGCCAGCAGCTTCGGGGTTTCAACTAATGAAAAACTGTTTTTT.

The chain combines TRBV9 with TRBJ2-5, with 8 bases aligning to TRBD1. V was pared by 2 bases and J by 5 bases, with 11 bases of the junction left unmatched. From germline, CDR1 is SGDLS and CDR2 YYNGEE. The CDR3 has 16 residues. CDR3 coding DNA: TGTGCCAGCAGCGTGGGGACAGGAGGGGGTCGCGAGACCCAGTACTTC. The encoded protein is CASSVGTGGGRETQYF.

The rearrangement joins TRBV28 to TRBJ2-7, with TRBD1 matching over 7 bases. J gave up 1 base and V 1 base, and 4 bases lay outside the gene matches. CDR1 and CDR2 (germline): MDHEN, SYDVKM. The CDR3 has 15 residues. The CDR3 region has the DNA TGTGCCAGCAGTTTATACCGGGACAGATCCTACGAGCAGTACTTC. This translates into CASSLYRDRSYEQYF.

The chain employs TRBV9 and TRBJ1-6; D is possibly TRBD1 (5 bases). Between the trimmed V and J ends, which lost 0 bases and 6 bases, there was a span of 16 bases. Germline V CDR1 and CDR2: SGDLS, YYNGEE. The CDR3 has 17 amino acids. The CDR3 spells CASSVEGRAAFNSPLHF. The DNA of the CDR3 is TGTGCCAGCAGCGTAGAGGGCAGGGCAGCATTTAATTCACCCCTCCACTTT.